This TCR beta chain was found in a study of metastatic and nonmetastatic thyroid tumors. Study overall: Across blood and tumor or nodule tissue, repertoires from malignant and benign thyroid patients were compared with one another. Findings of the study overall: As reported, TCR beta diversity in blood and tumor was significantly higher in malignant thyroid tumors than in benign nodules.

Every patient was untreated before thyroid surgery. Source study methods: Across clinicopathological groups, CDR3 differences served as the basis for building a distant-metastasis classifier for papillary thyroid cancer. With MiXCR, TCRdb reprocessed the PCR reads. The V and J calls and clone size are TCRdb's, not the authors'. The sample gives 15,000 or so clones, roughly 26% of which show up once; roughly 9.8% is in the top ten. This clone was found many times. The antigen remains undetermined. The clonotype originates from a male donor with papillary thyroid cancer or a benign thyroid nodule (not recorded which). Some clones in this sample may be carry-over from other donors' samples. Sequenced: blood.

The DNA for the CDR3 is TGTGCCAGCTCACCACAGGTTGGTGGGGACGAGCAGTACTTC. Its protein is CASSPQVGGDEQYF. The chain employs TRBV18 and TRBJ2-7; D remains ambiguous. V dropped 1 base and J dropped 5 bases, with 12 bases sitting between them. Germline V gives CDR1 KGHSH, CDR2 LQKENI. CDR3 size: 14 residues.